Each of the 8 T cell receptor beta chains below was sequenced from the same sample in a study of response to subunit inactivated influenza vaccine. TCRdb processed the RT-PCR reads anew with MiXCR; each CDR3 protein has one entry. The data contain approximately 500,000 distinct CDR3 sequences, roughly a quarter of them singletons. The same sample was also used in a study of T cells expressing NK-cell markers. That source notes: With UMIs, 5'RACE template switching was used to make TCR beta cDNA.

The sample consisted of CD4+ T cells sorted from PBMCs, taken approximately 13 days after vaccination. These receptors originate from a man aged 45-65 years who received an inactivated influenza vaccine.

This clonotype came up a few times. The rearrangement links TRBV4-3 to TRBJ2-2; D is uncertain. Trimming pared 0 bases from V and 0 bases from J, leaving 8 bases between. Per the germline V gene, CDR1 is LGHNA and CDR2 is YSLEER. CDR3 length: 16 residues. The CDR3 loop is CASSQDGRANTGELFF. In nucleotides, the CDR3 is TGCGCCAGCAGCCAAGACGGGCGCGCGAACACCGGGGAGCTGTTTTTT.

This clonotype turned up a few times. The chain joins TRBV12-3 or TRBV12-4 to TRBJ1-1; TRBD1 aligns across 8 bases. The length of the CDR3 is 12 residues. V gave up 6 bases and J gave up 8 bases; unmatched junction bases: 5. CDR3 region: CASSHRTGEAFF. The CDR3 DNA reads TGTGCCAGCAGCCACAGGACAGGGGAAGCTTTCTTT.

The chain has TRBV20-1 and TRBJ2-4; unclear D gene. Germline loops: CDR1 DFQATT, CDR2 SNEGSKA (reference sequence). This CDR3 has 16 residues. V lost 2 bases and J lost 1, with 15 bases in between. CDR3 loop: CSARNSILGAKNIQYF. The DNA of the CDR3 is TGCAGTGCTAGAAATTCGATTCTAGGGGCCAAAAACATTCAGTACTTC.

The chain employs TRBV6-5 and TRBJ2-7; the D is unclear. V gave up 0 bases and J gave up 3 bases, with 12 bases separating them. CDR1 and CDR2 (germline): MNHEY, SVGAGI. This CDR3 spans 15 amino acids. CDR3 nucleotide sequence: TGTGCCAGCAGTTACTCCTTGGGTAGGATCTACGAGCAGTACTTC. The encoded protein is CASSYSLGRIYEQYF.

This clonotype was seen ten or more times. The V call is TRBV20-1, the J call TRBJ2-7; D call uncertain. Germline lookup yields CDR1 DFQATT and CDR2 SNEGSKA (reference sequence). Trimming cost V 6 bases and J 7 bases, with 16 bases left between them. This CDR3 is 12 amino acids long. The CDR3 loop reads CSAPRSVGEQYF. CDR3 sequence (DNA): TGCAGTGCGCCCCGGTCAGTGGGGGAGCAGTACTTC.

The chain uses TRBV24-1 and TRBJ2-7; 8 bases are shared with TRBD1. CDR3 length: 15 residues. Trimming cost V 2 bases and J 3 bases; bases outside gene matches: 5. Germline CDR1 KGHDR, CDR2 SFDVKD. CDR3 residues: CATSDSRDRIYEQYF. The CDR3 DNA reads TGTGCCACCAGTGATTCCCGGGACAGGATCTACGAGCAGTACTTC.

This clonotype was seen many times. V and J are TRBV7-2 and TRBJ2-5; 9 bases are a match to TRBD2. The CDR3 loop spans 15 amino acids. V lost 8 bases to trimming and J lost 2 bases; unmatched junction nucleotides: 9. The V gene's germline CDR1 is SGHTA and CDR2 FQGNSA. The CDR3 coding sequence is TGTGCCAGCGTCCGGGCTAGCGGGGTTCAAGAGACCCAGTACTTC. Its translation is CASVRASGVQETQYF.

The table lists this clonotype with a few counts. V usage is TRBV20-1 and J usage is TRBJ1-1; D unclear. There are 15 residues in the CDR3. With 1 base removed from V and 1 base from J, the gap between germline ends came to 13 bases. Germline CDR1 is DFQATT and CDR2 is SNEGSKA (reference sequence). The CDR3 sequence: CSARGQGWENTEAFF. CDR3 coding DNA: TGCAGTGCTAGAGGACAAGGGTGGGAGAACACTGAAGCTTTCTTT.